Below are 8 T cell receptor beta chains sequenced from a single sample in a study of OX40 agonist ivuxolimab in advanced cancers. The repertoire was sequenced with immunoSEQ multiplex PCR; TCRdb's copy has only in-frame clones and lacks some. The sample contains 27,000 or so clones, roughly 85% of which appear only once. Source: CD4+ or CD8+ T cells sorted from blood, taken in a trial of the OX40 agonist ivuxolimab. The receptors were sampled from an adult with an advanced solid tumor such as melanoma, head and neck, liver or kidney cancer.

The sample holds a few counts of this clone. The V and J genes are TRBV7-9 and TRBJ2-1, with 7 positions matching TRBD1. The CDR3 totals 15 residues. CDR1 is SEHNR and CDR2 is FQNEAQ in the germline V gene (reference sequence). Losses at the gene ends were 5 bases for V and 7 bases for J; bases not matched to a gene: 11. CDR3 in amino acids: CASSPTTRGRNEQFF. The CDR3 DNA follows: TGTGCCAGCAGCCCCACAACAAGGGGGCGGAATGAGCAGTTCTTC.

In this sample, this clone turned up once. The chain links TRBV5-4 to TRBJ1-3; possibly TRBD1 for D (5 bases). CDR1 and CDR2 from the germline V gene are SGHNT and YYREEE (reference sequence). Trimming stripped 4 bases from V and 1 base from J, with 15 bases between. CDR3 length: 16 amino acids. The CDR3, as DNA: TGTGCCAGCAGCCTAGGGGTGGCAGCTTCTGGAAACACCATATATTTT. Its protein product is CASSLGVAASGNTIYF.

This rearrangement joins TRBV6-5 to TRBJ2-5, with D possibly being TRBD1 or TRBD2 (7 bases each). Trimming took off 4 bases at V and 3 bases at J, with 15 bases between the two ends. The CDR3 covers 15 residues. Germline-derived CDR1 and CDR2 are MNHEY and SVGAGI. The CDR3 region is CASSSNPGGEETQYF. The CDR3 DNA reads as TGTGCCAGCAGTTCCAACCCAGGGGGGGAAGAGACCCAGTACTTC.

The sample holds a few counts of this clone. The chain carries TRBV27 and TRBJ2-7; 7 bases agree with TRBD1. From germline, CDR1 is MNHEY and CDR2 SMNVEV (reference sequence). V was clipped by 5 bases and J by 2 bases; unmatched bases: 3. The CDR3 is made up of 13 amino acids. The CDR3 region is CASSLGTAYEQYF. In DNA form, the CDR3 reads TGTGCCAGCAGTCTTGGGACAGCCTACGAGCAGTACTTC.

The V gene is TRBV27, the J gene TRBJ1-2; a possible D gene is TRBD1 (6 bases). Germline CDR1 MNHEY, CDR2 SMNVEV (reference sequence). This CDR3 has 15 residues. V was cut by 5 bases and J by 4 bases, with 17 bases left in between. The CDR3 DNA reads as TGTGCCAGCAGTGGGGCCGGGGGGGCGAGCTATGGCTACACCTTC. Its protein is CASSGAGGASYGYTF.

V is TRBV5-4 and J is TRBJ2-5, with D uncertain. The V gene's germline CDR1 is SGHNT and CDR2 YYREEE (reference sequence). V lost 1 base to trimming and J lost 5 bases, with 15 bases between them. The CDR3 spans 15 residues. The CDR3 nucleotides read TGTGCCAGCAGCTTGATACCGGGCGATTGGGAGACCCAGTACTTC. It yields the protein CASSLIPGDWETQYF. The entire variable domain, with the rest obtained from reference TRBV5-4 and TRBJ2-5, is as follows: ETGVTQSPTHLIKTRGQQVTLRCSSQSGHNTVSWYQQALGQGPQFIFQYYREEENGRGNFPPRFSGLQFPNYSSELNVNALELDDSALYLCASSLIPGDWETQYFGPGTRLLVL.

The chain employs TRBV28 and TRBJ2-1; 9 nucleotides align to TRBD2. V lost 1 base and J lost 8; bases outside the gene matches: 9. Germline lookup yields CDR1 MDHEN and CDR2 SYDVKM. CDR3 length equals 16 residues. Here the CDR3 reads CASSLFLAGGPHEQFF. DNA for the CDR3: TGTGCCAGCAGTTTATTCCTTGCGGGAGGGCCGCATGAGCAGTTCTTC.

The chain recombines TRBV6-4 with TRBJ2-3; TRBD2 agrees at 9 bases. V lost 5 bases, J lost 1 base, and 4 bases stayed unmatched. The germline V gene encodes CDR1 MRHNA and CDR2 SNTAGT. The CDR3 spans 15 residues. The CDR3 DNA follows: TGTGCCAGCAGTCGCGTAGCGGGAGGCACAGATACGCAGTATTTT. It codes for CASSRVAGGTDTQYF.